These 24 T cell receptor beta chains share one sample of origin, sequenced in a study of T cell clusters in autoimmune cytopenias. Each sample's input was approximately 270 ng genomic DNA, roughly 38,000 genome equivalents. TRB rearrangements were amplified by touch-down multiplex PCR with mixed TRB-A/B primers. One entry per CDR3 protein, without DNA, is what TCRdb gives after re-calling the multiplex PCR reads. The sample has some 4,900 distinct CDR3 sequences. These data also featured in a second study, about T cell repertoires in aging, cancer and after chemotherapy.

Sequenced input: peripheral blood. The receptors were sampled from a human donor with chronic lymphocytic leukemia. The donor label of this sample is uncertain.

The genes are TRBV12-3 or TRBV12-4 and TRBJ1-1. The length of the CDR3 is 14 residues. The CDR3 sequence: CASSLGIETSEAFF.

The chain has TRBV20-1 and TRBJ2-7; the TRBD1 assignment by TCRdb is unverifiable without DNA. Germline CDR1 DFQATT, CDR2 SNEGSKA (reference sequence). The CDR3 sequence is 12 residues long. This chain's CDR3 is CSARTGGYEQYF.

The chain recombines TRBV28 with TRBJ2-2; TCRdb gives TRBD1 as the D gene, but with no DNA this cannot be confirmed. CDR1 and CDR2 from the germline V gene are MDHEN and SYDVKM. CDR3 length: 14 amino acids. The CDR3 loop is CASLERGRTGELFF.

This clonotype is medium-sized by frequency. This chain uses TRBV29-1 with TRBJ1-1; there is no DNA to check the TCRdb D call of TRBD1. The CDR3 totals 13 residues. CDR1 is SQVTM and CDR2 is ANQGSEA in the germline V gene. The CDR3 sequence is CSVDRDRNTEAFF.

This clonotype is labeled medium-sized based on frequency. V usage is TRBV19 and J usage is TRBJ2-6; the TCRdb D gene call, TRBD2, has no DNA to confirm it. The V gene's germline CDR1 is LNHDA and CDR2 SQIVND (reference sequence). The CDR3 extends over 16 amino acids. The CDR3 spells CASSITAGSGANVLTF.

This chain links TRBV2 with TRBJ2-3; TCRdb proposes TRBD1, but this gene call is untestable without DNA. Germline V CDR1 and CDR2: SNHLY, FYNNEI. The CDR3 contains 15 residues. CDR3 protein: CASSGGQGETDTQYF.

This clonotype is deemed medium-sized (0.01 to 0.1%) by its frequency. V and J are TRBV19 and TRBJ2-2. The CDR3 is made up of 12 amino acids. Germline assignment: CDR1 LNHDA and CDR2 SQIVND (reference sequence). This chain's CDR3 is CASSWFTGELFF.

The J gene is TRBJ2-5, the V gene TRBV28; TCRdb designates TRBD1, a call that cannot be tested without DNA. Germline assignment: CDR1 MDHEN and CDR2 SYDVKM. This CDR3 contains 14 residues. This CDR3 is CASSLNPGQGSQYF. Filled out from reference TRBV28 and TRBJ2-5, the complete variable domain reads DVKVTQSSRYLVKRTGEKVFLECVQDMDHENMFWYRQDPGLGLRLIYFSYDVKMKEKGDIPEGYSVSREKKERFSLILESASTNQTSMYLCASSLNPGQGSQYFGPGTRLLVL.

By frequency, this clonotype is medium-sized (0.01 to 0.1%). The rearrangement links TRBV19 to TRBJ1-5; there is no DNA to check the TCRdb D call of TRBD1. CDR3 length: 14 residues. Per the germline V gene, CDR1 is LNHDA and CDR2 is SQIVND (reference sequence). The CDR3: CASRITGGRQPQHF.

The chain employs TRBV7-2 and TRBJ2-3; absent DNA, TCRdb's TRBD2 call cannot be checked. The CDR3 is made up of 18 amino acids. Germline V gives CDR1 SGHTA, CDR2 FQGNSA. CDR3 in amino acids: CASSLKLAGGPQTDTQYF.

This clonotype is called medium-sized based on its frequency. This rearrangement joins TRBV5-6 to TRBJ2-7; the D call from TCRdb, TRBD2, cannot be confirmed without DNA. The CDR3 consists of 17 residues. Per the germline V gene, CDR1 is SGHDT and CDR2 is YYEEEE. CDR3 residues: CASSAPGLAGDPYEQYF.

The genes are TRBV10-3 and TRBJ2-3; TCRdb returns TRBD1, unconfirmable since there is no DNA. There are 15 residues in the CDR3. Germline V gene lookup returns CDR1 ENHRY and CDR2 SYGVKD. The CDR3 is CATSLGAGVTDTQYF.

The chain's CDR3 is CASTLGPTSGAQETQYF. The chain employs TRBV7-6 and TRBJ2-5; the D call of TRBD2 rests on TCRdb alone, since no DNA is present to check it. This CDR3 is built from 17 residues. CDR1 SGHVS and CDR2 FNYEAQ come from the germline V gene. Filled out from reference TRBV7-6 and TRBJ2-5, the complete variable domain reads GAGVSQSPRYKVTKRGQDVALRCDPISGHVSLYWYRQALGQGPEFLTYFNYEAQQDKSGLPNDRFSAERPEGSISTLTIQRTEQRDSAMYRCASTLGPTSGAQETQYFGPGTRLLVL.

This chain links TRBV6-2 or TRBV6-3 with TRBJ1-2; there is no DNA to check the TCRdb D call of TRBD1. From germline, CDR1 is MNHEY and CDR2 SVGEGT. The CDR3 consists of 16 residues. The CDR3 sequence is CASSYSPQGPSYGYTF.

The J gene is TRBJ1-6, the V gene TRBV12-3 or TRBV12-4. This CDR3 has 12 residues. The CDR3 loop reads CASSLRFSPLHF.

The rearrangement joins TRBV6-2 or TRBV6-3 to TRBJ2-3; checking the TCRdb D call of TRBD2 is not possible without DNA. Looked up from germline, CDR1 is MNHEY and CDR2 is SVGEGT. This CDR3 is built from 15 residues. CDR3 region: CASNDRRAPTDTQYF.

The rearrangement uses TRBV27 and TRBJ1-5. The germline CDR1 and CDR2 sequences are MNHEY and SMNVEV (reference sequence). This CDR3 contains 14 residues. CDR3 amino acids: CASSFAPTNQPQHF.

The genes are TRBV6-2 or TRBV6-3 and TRBJ1-6; TCRdb lists TRBD1, though no DNA is available to test this call. This CDR3 contains 14 residues. Germline V gene data show CDR1 as MNHEY and CDR2 as SVGEGT. The CDR3 reads CASSSGSRGKPLHF.

V gene TRBV28 combines with J gene TRBJ2-5. Germline V gives CDR1 MDHEN, CDR2 SYDVKM. The CDR3 covers 17 residues. The CDR3 loop reads CASSPYSSGRVEETQYF. Filled out from reference TRBV28 and TRBJ2-5, the complete variable domain reads DVKVTQSSRYLVKRTGEKVFLECVQDMDHENMFWYRQDPGLGLRLIYFSYDVKMKEKGDIPEGYSVSREKKERFSLILESASTNQTSMYLCASSPYSSGRVEETQYFGPGTRLLVL.

The rearrangement joins TRBV7-2 to TRBJ2-2. Germline values: CDR1 SGHTA, CDR2 FQGNSA. The CDR3 runs 14 residues. The chain's CDR3 is CASAAGLGTGELFF. The variable domain in full, with the rest retrieved from reference TRBV7-2 and TRBJ2-2, is GAGVSQSPSNKVTEKGKDVELRCDPISGHTALYWYRQSLGQGLEFLIYFQGNSAPDKSGLPSDRFSAERTGGSVSTLTIQRTQQEDSAVYLCASAAGLGTGELFFGEGSRLTVL.

The chain links TRBV5-6 to TRBJ2-6; TCRdb returns TRBD1, unconfirmable since there is no DNA. This CDR3 spans 15 amino acids. CDR1 is SGHDT and CDR2 is YYEEEE in the germline V gene. The CDR3 loop reads CASRIRGSGANVLTF.

The chain links TRBV20-1 to TRBJ1-4. Looked up from germline, CDR1 is DFQATT and CDR2 is SNEGSKA (reference sequence). The length of the CDR3 is 18 residues. CDR3: CSARATREGAGANEKLFF.

This chain connects TRBV19 to TRBJ2-5; checking the TCRdb D call of TRBD1 is not possible without DNA. The CDR3 extends over 15 amino acids. Germline V gives CDR1 LNHDA, CDR2 SQIVND (reference sequence). CDR3: CASSNSRQGSETQYF.

J is TRBJ1-3 and V is TRBV6-1; TCRdb gives TRBD1 as the D gene, but with no DNA this cannot be confirmed. The CDR3 is 14 residues long. The germline CDR1 and CDR2 sequences are MNHNS and SASEGT. CDR3 amino acids: CASSEFPDGNTIYF.